This T cell receptor beta chain is drawn from a study of beta chain features in type 1 diabetes. The germline V gene encodes CDR1 SGHTA and CDR2 FQGNSA. Trimming removed 2 bases from V and 12 bases from J, with 8 bases in between. The CDR3 is 11 amino acids. The study, taken as a whole, reports: All four CD4+ subsets from Type 1 diabetes patients carried moderately but significantly shorter TCRB CDR3s.

A note on this clone: The antigen remains undetermined.

The study reverse transcribed the entire isolated RNA, so it sequenced expressed TCRB transcripts. The average read count of naive, central memory and regulatory T cell samples was approximately 3.5 million. The assay was immunoSEQ multiplex PCR, and TCRdb's table has in-frame clones only and misses some. The data hold 300,000 to 350,000 clones, with roughly 14% observed a single time. The sequenced sample consisted of naive CD4+ T cells from blood. V gene TRBV7-2 combines with J gene TRBJ2-1; tentative D call: TRBD2 (5 bases). This clonotype originated in a woman aged 18-30 years with type 1 diabetes. The CDR3 region has the DNA TGTGCCAGCAGCTTATGGCGGGCGCAGTTCTTC. It encodes CASSLWRAQFF. Combining the CDR3 with reference TRBV7-2 and TRBJ2-1 gives the whole variable domain GAGVSQSPSNKVTEKGKDVELRCDPISGHTALYWYRQSLGQGLEFLIYFQGNSAPDKSGLPSDRFSAERTGGSVSTLTIQRTQQEDSAVYLCASSLWRAQFFGPGTRLTVL.